The present T cell receptor (beta chain) was sequenced within a study of beta chain features in type 1 diabetes. Study-wide results and caveats: Patients' naive, central memory and Treg TCRB repertoires seemed closer to one another than those of healthy donors. Moderate but significant shortening of TCRB CDR3s was recorded in all four CD4+ subsets from Type 1 diabetes patients.

What was sequenced were expressed TCRB transcripts, since all of the isolated RNA had been reverse transcribed. Libraries were prepared by immunoSEQ multiplex PCR; TCRdb keeps only in-frame clonotypes and omits some of them. The repertoire holds 600,000 or so clones, about 14% seen once, with 0.04% in the top ten. There are a few counts of this clone. As yet, its antigen is unknown. The CDR3 totals 15 residues. Germline CDR1 and CDR2: MNHEY and SMNVEV (reference sequence). With 5 bases removed from V and 1 base from J, the gap between germline ends came to 15 bases. The receptor comes from a man between 18 and 35 years old with type 1 diabetes. The chain links TRBV27 to TRBJ2-7; a possible D gene is TRBD2 (6 bases). Sequencing input: naive CD4+ T cells from blood. CDR3 in amino acids: CASSRYSGNSYEQYF. The CDR3 DNA sequence: TGTGCCAGCAGTCGCTATAGCGGAAATTCCTACGAGCAGTACTTC.